This T cell receptor (beta chain) was obtained from a study of technical replicates of blood from several donors. Profiling relied on immunoSEQ multiplex PCR, and the TCRdb table lists in-frame clones only, not all of them. The sample shows 80,000 to 95,000 clones, over 85% of them seen only once. This CDR3 has 13 residues. The germline V and J ends were trimmed by 3 bases and 8 bases, with 11 bases remaining between them. Germline CDR1 and CDR2: SGHVS and FNYEAQ. This sequence was found in a human donor in good health. Sample: T cells isolated from PBMCs. The chain links TRBV7-6 to TRBJ1-5; possible D gene TRBD1, 6 bases. The chain's CDR3 is CASSFTGKEPQHF. The CDR3 DNA sequence: TGTGCCAGCAGCTTTACAGGGAAGGAGCCCCAGCATTTT.